This TCR beta chain was identified during a study of blood T cell repertoires in COVID-19. Study as a whole: Sample material is recorded as cDNA or gDNA derived from T cells, B-cell-depleted T cells, or PBMCs.

Sequencing was performed with immunoSEQ multiplex PCR; in TCRdb, only in-frame clones are kept and a portion is missing. The table records hundreds of thousands of clones, approximately 85% of them present only once. A note on this clone: At one end the junction does not follow the germline gene, possibly because of a read error.

The CDR3 runs to 15 residues. Germline CDR1 is SSHAT and CDR2 is FNYEAQ (reference sequence). Patients in Seattle were enrolled during active infection, then followed longitudinally. Sample: peripheral blood. The clonotype originates from a man aged 45-65 years with COVID-19, enrolled during active disease. The chain has TRBV7-7 and TRBJ1-3; D perhaps matches TRBD1 (5 bases). This chain's CDR3 is CASSQTTDPGNTIYF. CDR3 DNA sequence: TGTGCTAGCAGCCAGACGACAGACCCTGGAAACACCATATATTTT.